Below, one T cell receptor (beta chain) is given with its context. Its specificity is not known. Treatment reported: over 15 received Ad26.COV2.S at low or high dose, single or two shots; roughly five received placebo; per-sample allocation not given. Sampling was done on day 63 after the first vaccine or placebo injection. The donor was a Boston adult aged 18-55 years. The source of the sample is a study of Ad26.COV2.S vaccination and SARS-CoV-2 variants. The data were produced by immunoSEQ multiplex PCR, yet TCRdb's version contains in-frame clones alone and is incomplete. The table includes about 350,000 clones, approximately 85% detected once. Study-level results: Vaccine recipients posted higher spike-specific TCR breadth than their placebo counterparts. Similar non-spike TCR breadth was observed in recipients of vaccine and of placebo.

CDR3 size: 15 residues. CDR1 is MGHDK and CDR2 is SYGVNS in the germline V gene. V lost 4 bases and J lost 5; bases outside the gene matches: 8. The chain joins TRBV25-1 to TRBJ2-3; 8 bases are shared with TRBD2. The sample here was peripheral blood, taken in a trial of Ad26.COV2.S vaccine versus placebo. This receptor was identified in a person between 18 and 59 years old who received the Ad26.COV2.S COVID-19 vaccine or a placebo. The chain's CDR3 is CASSVREGPGDTQYF. CDR3 sequence (DNA): TGTGCCAGCAGTGTTCGGGAGGGTCCAGGAGATACGCAGTATTTT.